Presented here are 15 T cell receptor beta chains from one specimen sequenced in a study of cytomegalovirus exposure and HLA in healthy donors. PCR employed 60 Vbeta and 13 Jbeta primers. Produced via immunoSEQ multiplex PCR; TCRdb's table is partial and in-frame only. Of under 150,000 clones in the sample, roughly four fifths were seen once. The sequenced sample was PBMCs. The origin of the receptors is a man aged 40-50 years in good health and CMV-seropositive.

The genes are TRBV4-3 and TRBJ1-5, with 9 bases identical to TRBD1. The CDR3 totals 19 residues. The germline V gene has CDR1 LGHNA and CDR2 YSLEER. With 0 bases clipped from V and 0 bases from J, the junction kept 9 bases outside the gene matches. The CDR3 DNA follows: TGCGCCAGCAGCCAAGATCACCGGGACAGGGTTAGTAGCAATCAGCCCCAGCATTTT. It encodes CASSQDHRDRVSSNQPQHF.

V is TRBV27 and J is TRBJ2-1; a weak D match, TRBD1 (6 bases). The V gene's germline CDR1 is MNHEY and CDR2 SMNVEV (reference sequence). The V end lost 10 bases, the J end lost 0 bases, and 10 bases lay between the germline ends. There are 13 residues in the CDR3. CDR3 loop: CATTGSSYNEQFF. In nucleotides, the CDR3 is TGTGCCACCACAGGGAGCTCCTACAATGAGCAGTTCTTC.

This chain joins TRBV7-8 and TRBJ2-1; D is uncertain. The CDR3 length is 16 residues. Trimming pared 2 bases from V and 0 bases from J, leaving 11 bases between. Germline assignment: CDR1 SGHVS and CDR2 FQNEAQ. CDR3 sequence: CASSLSHSSSYNEQFF. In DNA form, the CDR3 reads TGTGCCAGCAGCTTAAGCCACTCGAGCTCCTACAATGAGCAGTTCTTC.

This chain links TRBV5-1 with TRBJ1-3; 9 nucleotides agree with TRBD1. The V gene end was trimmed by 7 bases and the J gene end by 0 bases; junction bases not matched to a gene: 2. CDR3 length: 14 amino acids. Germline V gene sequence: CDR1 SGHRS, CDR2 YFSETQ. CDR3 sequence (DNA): TGCGCCAGCCGACAGGGGGACTCTGGAAACACCATATATTTT. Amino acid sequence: CASRQGDSGNTIYF.

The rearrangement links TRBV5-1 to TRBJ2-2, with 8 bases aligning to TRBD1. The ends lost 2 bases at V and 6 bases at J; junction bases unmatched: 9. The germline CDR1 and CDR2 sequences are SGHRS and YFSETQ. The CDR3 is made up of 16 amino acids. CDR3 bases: TGCGCCAGCAGCTTTTTCGGACAGGGTAACGCCGGGGAGCTGTTTTTT. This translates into CASSFFGQGNAGELFF.

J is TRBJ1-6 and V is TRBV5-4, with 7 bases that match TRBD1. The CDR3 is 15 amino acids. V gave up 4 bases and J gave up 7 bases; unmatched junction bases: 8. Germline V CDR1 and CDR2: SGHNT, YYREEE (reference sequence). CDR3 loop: CASSPTGIGNSPLHF. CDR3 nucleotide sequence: TGTGCCAGCAGCCCGACAGGGATCGGGAATTCACCCCTCCACTTT.

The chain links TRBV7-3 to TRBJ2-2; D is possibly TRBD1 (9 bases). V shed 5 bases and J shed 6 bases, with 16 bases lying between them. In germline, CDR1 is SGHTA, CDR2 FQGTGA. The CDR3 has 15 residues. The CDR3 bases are TGTGCCAGCAGCCGGGAGGGACAGGGCTCCGGGGAGCTGTTTTTT. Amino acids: CASSREGQGSGELFF. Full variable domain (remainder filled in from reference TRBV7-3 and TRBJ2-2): GAGVSQTPSNKVTEKGKYVELRCDPISGHTALYWYRQSLGQGPEFLIYFQGTGAADDSGLPNDRFFAVRPEGSVSTLKIQRTERGDSAVYLCASSREGQGSGELFFGEGSRLTVL.

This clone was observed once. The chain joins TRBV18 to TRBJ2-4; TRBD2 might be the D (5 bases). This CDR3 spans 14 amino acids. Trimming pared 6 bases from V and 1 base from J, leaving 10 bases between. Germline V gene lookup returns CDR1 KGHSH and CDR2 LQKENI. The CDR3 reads CASSPSGAKNIQYF. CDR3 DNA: TGTGCCAGCTCCCCCTCGGGGGCCAAAAACATTCAGTACTTC.

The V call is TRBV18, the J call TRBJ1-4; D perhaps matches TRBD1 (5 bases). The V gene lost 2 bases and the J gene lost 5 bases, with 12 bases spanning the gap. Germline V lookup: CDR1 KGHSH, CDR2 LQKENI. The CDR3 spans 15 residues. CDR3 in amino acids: CASSPAGWGNEKLFF. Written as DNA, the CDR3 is TGTGCCAGCTCACCAGCAGGGTGGGGAAATGAAAAACTGTTTTTT.

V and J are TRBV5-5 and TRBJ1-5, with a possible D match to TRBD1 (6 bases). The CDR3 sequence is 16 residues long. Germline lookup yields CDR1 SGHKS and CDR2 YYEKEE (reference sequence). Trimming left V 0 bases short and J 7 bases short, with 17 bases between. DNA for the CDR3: TGTGCCAGCAGCTTGGCAGACGGGACATTGGGGCAGCCCCAGCATTTT. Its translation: CASSLADGTLGQPQHF.

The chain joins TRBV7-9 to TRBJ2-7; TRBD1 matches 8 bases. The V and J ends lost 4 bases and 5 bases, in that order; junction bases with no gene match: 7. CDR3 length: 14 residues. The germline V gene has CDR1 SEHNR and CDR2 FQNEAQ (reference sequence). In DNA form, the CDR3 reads TGTGCCAGCAGCTCCCGACAGGGGCTCCACGAGCAGTACTTC. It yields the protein CASSSRQGLHEQYF.

CDR3 nucleotide sequence: TGTGCCAGCAGCCCTACCAGGTTCTCTGGAAACACCATATATTTT. Translating it yields CASSPTRFSGNTIYF. The V call is TRBV7-2, the J call TRBJ1-3; D not certain. CDR3 length: 15 amino acids. Looked up from germline, CDR1 is SGHTA and CDR2 is FQGNSA. V lost 5 bases to trimming and J lost 0 bases, with 11 bases between them.

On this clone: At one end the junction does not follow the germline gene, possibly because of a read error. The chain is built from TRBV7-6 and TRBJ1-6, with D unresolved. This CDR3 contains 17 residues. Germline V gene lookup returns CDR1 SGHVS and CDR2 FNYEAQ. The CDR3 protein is CASSLEAGSSYNSPLRF. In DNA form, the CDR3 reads TGTGCCAGCAGCTTAGAAGCCGGTAGCTCCTATAATTCACCCCTCCGCTTT. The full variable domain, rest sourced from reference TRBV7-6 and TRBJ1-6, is GAGVSQSPRYKVTKRGQDVALRCDPISGHVSLYWYRQALGQGPEFLTYFNYEAQQDKSGLPNDRFSAERPEGSISTLTIQRTEQRDSAMYRCASSLEAGSSYNSPLRFGNGTRLTVT.

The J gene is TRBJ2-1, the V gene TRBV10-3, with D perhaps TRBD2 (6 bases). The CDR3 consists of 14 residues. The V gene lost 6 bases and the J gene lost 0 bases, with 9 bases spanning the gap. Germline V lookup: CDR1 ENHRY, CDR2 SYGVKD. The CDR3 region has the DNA TGTGCCATCAGCGGGACTGTCTCCTACAATGAGCAGTTCTTC. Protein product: CAISGTVSYNEQFF.

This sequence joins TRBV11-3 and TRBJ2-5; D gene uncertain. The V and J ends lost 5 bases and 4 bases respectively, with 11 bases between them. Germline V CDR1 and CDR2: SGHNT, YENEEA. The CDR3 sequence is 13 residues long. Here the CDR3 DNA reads TGTGCCAGCAGCAAGAGGCACCGAGAGACCCAGTACTTC. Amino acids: CASSKRHRETQYF. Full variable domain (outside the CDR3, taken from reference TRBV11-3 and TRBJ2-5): EAGVVQSPRYKIIEKKQPVAFWCNPISGHNTLYWYLQNLGQGPELLIRYENEEAVDDSQLPKDRFSAERLKGVDSTLKIQPAELGDSAVYLCASSKRHRETQYFGPGTRLLVL.